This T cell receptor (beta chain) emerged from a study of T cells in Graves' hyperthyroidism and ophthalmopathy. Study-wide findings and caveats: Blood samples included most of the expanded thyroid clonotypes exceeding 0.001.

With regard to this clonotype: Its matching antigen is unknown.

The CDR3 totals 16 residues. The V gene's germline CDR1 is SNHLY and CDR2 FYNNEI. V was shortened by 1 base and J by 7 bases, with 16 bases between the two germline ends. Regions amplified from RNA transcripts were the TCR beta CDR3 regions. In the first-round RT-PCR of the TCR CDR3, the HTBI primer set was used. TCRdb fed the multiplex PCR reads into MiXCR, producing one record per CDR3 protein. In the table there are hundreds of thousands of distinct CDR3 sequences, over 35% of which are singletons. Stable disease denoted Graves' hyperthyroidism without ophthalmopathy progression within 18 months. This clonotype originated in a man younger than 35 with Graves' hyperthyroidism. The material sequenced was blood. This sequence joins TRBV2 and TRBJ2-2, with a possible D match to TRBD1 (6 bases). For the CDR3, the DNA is TGTGCCAGCAGTGAAGGAAACAGGGTCTTGGGCGGGGAGCTGTTTTTT. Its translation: CASSEGNRVLGGELFF.